The 11 T cell receptor beta chains given below trace back to one sample, sequenced in a study of control samples from healthy donors and cancer patients. Repertoires were generated with immunoSEQ multiplex PCR, while TCRdb's copy carries only in-frame clones and drops some. Counted here are 180,000 or so clones, just over 90% occurring once; the ten biggest clones make up roughly 4%. Material for sequencing was blood. All receptors derive from a woman aged 55-69 years in good health.

The chain links TRBV12-5 to TRBJ1-1; no clear D gene. The CDR3 loop spans 14 amino acids. CDR1 and CDR2 (germline): LGHNT, FRNRAP. The ends were cut back, 2 bases at V and 1 base at J, with 8 bases in the middle. CDR3: CASGLSHPNTEAFF. As DNA, the CDR3 is TGTGCTAGTGGTTTGTCTCACCCGAACACTGAAGCTTTCTTT. Supplemented by reference TRBV12-5 and TRBJ1-1, the full variable domain reads DARVTQTPRHKVTEMGQEVTMRCQPILGHNTVFWYRQTMMQGLELLAYFRNRAPLDDSGMPKDRFSAEMPDATLATLKIQPSEPRDSAVYFCASGLSHPNTEAFFGQGTRLTVV.

The chain joins TRBV7-2 to TRBJ1-3, with a tentative D call TRBD1 (6 bases). Germline V gene data show CDR1 as SGHTA and CDR2 as FQGNSA. This CDR3 contains 17 residues. Trimming shortened V by 1 base and J by 0 bases, and 13 bases separated the two germline ends. The DNA for the CDR3 is TGTGCCAGCAGCTTAGTCTCCAGGACAGTCTCTGGAAACACCATATATTTT. Protein: CASSLVSRTVSGNTIYF. The variable domain in full, completed from reference TRBV7-2 and TRBJ1-3, reads GAGVSQSPSNKVTEKGKDVELRCDPISGHTALYWYRQSLGQGLEFLIYFQGNSAPDKSGLPSDRFSAERTGGSVSTLTIQRTQQEDSAVYLCASSLVSRTVSGNTIYFGEGSWLTVV.

The chain joins TRBV12-3 or TRBV12-4 to TRBJ1-1, with D maybe TRBD1 (5 bases). V lost 6 bases and J 8 bases, leaving 13 bases between the germline ends. There are 12 residues in the CDR3. The CDR3 is CASRAMSGEAFF. The DNA of the CDR3 is TGTGCCAGCAGGGCCATGTCAGGGGAAGCTTTCTTT.

V is TRBV7-3 and J is TRBJ2-1; 8 bases fit TRBD2. Per germline, CDR1 SGHTA and CDR2 FQGTGA. This CDR3 is built from 13 residues. The trim removed 3 bases at V and 6 bases at J, leaving 1 base unmatched. CDR3 amino acids: CASSLSGGNEQFF. In nucleotides, the CDR3 is TGTGCCAGCAGCTTGAGCGGGGGCAATGAGCAGTTCTTC.

For the CDR3, the DNA is TGTGCCAGCAGTTTTTCCCACTCCGGGACGCACTCCTACGAGCAGTACTTC. Amino acids: CASSFSHSGTHSYEQYF. This rearrangement joins TRBV27 to TRBJ2-7; D tentatively fits TRBD1 or TRBD2 (5 bases each). This CDR3 spans 17 amino acids. The germline CDR1 and CDR2 sequences are MNHEY and SMNVEV (reference sequence). The V end was cut by 3 bases, the J end by 0 bases, with 18 bases between.

Only a few counts were recorded for this clone. This chain connects TRBV19 to TRBJ1-2; 9 nucleotides match TRBD1. The CDR3 length is 14 residues. The V and J ends lost 6 bases and 7 bases, in that order; junction bases with no gene match: 9. Germline CDR1 reads LNHDA; CDR2 reads SQIVND (reference sequence). CDR3 protein: CASRRLQGARGYTF. CDR3 sequence (DNA): TGTGCCAGTAGAAGGTTACAGGGGGCTCGTGGCTACACCTTC. The full variable domain, rest sourced from reference TRBV19 and TRBJ1-2, is DGGITQSPKYLFRKEGQNVTLSCEQNLNHDAMYWYRQDPGQGLRLIYYSQIVNDFQKGDIAEGYSVSREKKESFPLTVTSAQKNPTAFYLCASRRLQGARGYTFGSGTRLTVV.

The rearrangement joins TRBV9 to TRBJ1-2; D might be TRBD1 (5 bases). This CDR3 comprises 15 residues. The germline V gene encodes CDR1 SGDLS and CDR2 YYNGEE. The ends were cut back, 4 bases at V and 6 bases at J, with 19 bases in the middle. The chain's CDR3 is CASSPRGGREDGYTF. CDR3 nucleotides: TGTGCCAGCAGCCCTCGGGGGGGAAGGGAGGATGGCTACACCTTC.

The chain couples TRBV7-2 to TRBJ2-3, with 13 bases aligning to TRBD2. The CDR3 has 16 residues. Germline V gives CDR1 SGHTA, CDR2 FQGNSA. The J segment lost 6 bases and the V segment lost 5 bases, leaving 8 bases of the junction unmatched. The CDR3 here is CASSRGLAGDGDTQYF. The CDR3 coding sequence is TGTGCCAGCAGCCGCGGACTAGCGGGGGATGGGGATACGCAGTATTTT.

J is TRBJ2-4 and V is TRBV19; the match to TRBD2 covers 8 bases. V was clipped by 7 bases and J by 12 bases; unmatched bases: 14. Germline V lookup: CDR1 LNHDA, CDR2 SQIVND (reference sequence). The CDR3 extends over 14 amino acids. CDR3 sequence: CASTGGERGSAQYF. In DNA form, the CDR3 reads TGTGCCAGTACCGGTGGAGAGCGGGGGAGCGCTCAGTACTTC.

The chain links TRBV9 to TRBJ1-3, with 10 positions matching TRBD1. This CDR3 has 17 residues. CDR1 and CDR2 from the germline V gene are SGDLS and YYNGEE. J gave up 3 bases and V 4 bases, and 10 bases lay outside the gene matches. The CDR3 loop is CASSPPPGTGVGNTIYF. DNA of the CDR3: TGTGCCAGCAGCCCTCCTCCCGGGACAGGGGTTGGAAACACCATATATTTT.

J is TRBJ2-1 and V is TRBV7-6; D is tentatively TRBD1 or TRBD2 (6 bases each). The CDR3 has 15 residues. CDR1 is SGHVS and CDR2 is FNYEAQ in the germline V gene. V was trimmed by 1 base and J by 5 bases, leaving 12 bases between them. The CDR3 bases are TGTGCCAGCAGCTTAGGGTCGGGGGCCAACAATGAGCAGTTCTTC. As protein: CASSLGSGANNEQFF.